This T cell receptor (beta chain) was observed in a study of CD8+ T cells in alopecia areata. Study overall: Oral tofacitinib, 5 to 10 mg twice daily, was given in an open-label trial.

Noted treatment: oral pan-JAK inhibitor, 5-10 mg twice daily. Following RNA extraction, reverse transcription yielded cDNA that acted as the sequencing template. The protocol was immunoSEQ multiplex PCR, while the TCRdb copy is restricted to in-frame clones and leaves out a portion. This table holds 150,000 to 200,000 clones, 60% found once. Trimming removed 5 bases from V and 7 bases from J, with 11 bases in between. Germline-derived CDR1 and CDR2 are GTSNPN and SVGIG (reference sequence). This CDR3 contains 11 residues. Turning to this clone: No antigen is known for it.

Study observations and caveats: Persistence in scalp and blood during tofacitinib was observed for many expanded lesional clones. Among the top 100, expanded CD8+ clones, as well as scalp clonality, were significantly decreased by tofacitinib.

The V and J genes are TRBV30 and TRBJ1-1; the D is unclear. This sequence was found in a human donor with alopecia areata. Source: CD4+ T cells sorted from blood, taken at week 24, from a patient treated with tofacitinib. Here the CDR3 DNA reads TGTGCCTGGTGGTTTCATAGTGAAGCTTTCTTT. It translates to CAWWFHSEAFF.